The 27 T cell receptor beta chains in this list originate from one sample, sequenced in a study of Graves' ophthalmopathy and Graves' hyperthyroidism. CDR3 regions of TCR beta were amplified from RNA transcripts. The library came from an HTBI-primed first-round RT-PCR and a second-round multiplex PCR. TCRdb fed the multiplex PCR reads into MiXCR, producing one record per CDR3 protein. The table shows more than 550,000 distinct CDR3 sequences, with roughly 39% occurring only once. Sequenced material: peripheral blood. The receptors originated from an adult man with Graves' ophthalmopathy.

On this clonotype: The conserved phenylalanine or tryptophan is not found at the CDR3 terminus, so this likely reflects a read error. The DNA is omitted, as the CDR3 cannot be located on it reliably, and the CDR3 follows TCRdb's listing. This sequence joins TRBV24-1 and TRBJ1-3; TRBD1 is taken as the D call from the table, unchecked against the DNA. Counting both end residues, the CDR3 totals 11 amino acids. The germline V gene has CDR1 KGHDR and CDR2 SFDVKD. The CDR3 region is CATSDRGQTNT.

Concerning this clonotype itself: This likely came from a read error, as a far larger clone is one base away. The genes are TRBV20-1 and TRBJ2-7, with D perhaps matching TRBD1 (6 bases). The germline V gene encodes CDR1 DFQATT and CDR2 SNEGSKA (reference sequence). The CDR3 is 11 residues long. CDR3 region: CSAPQGYELYF. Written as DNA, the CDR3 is TGCAGTGCTCCACAGGGTTACGAGCTGTACTTC.

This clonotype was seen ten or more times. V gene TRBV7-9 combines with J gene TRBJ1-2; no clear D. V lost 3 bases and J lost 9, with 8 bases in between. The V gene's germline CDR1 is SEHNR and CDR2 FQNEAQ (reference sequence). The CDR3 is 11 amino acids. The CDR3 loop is CASSLRGSYTF. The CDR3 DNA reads TGTGCCAGCAGCTTGCGGGGAAGCTACACCTTC.

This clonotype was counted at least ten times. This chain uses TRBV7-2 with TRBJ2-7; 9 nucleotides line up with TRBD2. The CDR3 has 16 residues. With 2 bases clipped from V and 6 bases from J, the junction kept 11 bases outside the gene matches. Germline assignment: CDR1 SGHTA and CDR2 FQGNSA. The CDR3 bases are TGTGCCAGCAGCTTATCACCCTCTCGGCGGGAGGGCGAGCAGTACTTC. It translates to CASSLSPSRREGEQYF.

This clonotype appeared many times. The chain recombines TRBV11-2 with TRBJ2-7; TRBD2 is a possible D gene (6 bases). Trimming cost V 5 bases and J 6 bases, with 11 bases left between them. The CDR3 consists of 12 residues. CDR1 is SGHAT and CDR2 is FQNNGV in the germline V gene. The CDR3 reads CASSRIGGEQYF. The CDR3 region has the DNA TGTGCCAGCAGCCGCATCGGGGGCGAGCAGTACTTC. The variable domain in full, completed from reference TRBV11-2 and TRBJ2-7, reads EAGVAQSPRYKIIEKRQSVAFWCNPISGHATLYWYQQILGQGPKLLIQFQNNGVVDDSQLPKDRFSAERLKGVDSTLKIQPAKLEDSAVYLCASSRIGGEQYFGPGTRLTVT.

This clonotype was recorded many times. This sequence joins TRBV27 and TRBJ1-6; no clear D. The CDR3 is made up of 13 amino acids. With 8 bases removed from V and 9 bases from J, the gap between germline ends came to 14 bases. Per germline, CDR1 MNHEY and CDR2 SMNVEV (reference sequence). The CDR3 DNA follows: TGTGCCAGCGCTCTAAGCGACGCTTCACCCCTCCACTTT. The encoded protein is CASALSDASPLHF.

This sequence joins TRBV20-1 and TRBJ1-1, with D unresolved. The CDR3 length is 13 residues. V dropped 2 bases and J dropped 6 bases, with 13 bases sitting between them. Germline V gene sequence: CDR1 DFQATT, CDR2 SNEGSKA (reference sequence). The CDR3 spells CSARQIGSAEAFF. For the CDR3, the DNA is TGCAGTGCTAGACAGATTGGCTCCGCTGAAGCTTTCTTT.

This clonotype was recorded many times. The CDR3 here is CASNGGANVLTF. The CDR3 DNA reads TGTGCCAGTAATGGAGGGGCCAACGTCCTGACTTTC. The chain joins TRBV19 to TRBJ2-6, with D unresolved. CDR1 is LNHDA and CDR2 is SQIVND in the germline V gene (reference sequence). The CDR3 consists of 12 residues. Trimming cost V 7 bases and J 4 bases, with 5 bases left between them.

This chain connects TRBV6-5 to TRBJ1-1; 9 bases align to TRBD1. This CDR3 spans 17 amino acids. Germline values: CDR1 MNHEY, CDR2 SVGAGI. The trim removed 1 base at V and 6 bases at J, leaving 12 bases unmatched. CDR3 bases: TGTGCCAGCAGTTACTTTATGGGACAGGGACCATCGGCTGAAGCTTTCTTT. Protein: CASSYFMGQGPSAEAFF.

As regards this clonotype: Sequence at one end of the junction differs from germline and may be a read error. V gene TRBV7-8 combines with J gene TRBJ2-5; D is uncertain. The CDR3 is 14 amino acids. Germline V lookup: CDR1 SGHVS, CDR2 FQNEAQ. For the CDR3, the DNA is TGTGCCAGCGGCTTCCGACATCACCAAGAGACCCAGTACTTC. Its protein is CASGFRHHQETQYF.

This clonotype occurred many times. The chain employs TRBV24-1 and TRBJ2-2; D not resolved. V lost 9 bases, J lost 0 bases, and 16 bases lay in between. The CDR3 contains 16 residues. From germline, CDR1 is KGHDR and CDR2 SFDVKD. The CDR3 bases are TGTGCCACCGAAGGGTCGGACCGAGCGAACACCGGGGAGCTGTTTTTT. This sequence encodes CATEGSDRANTGELFF.

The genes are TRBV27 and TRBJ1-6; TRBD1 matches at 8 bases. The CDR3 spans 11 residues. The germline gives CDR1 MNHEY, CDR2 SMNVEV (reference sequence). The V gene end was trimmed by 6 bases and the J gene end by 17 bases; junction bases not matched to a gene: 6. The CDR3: CASRHGTGIHF. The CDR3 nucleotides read TGTGCCAGCAGACACGGGACAGGCATCCACTTT.

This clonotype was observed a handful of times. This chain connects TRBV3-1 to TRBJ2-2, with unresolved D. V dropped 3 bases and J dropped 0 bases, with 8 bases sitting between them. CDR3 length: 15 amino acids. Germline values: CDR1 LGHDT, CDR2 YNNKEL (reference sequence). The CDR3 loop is CASSQGSSNTGELFF. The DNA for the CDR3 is TGTGCCAGCAGCCAGGGCAGTTCGAACACCGGGGAGCTGTTTTTT.

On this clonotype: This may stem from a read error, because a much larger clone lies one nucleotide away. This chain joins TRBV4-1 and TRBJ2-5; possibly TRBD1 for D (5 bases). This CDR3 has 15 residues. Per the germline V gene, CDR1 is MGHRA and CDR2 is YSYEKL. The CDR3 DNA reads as TGCGCCAGCAGCCGTTCAGTGGGGCAGGCAGAGGCCCAGTACTTC. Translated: CASSRSVGQAEAQYF.

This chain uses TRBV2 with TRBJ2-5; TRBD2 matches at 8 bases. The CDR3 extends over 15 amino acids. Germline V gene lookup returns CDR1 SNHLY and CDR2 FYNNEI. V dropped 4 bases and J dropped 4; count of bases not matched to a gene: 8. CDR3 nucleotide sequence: TGTGCCAGCAGTGCACGGGGGGGCCGCCTAGAGACCCAGTACTTC. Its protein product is CASSARGGRLETQYF.

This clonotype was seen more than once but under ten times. In nucleotides, the CDR3 is TGTGCCAGCAGCTCTACAGGTCAACCCGGCTACGAGCAGTACTTC. Protein product: CASSSTGQPGYEQYF. The genes are TRBV5-5 and TRBJ2-7; tentatively, D is TRBD1 (5 bases). The germline CDR1 and CDR2 sequences are SGHKS and YYEKEE (reference sequence). V was shortened by 3 bases and J by 3 bases, with 16 bases between the two germline ends. The CDR3 is 15 residues long. Drawing the rest from reference TRBV5-5 and TRBJ2-7, the complete variable domain is DAGVTQSPTHLIKTRGQQVTLRCSPISGHKSVSWYQQVLGQGPQFIFQYYEKEERGRGNFPDRFSARQFPNYSSELNVNALLLGDSALYLCASSSTGQPGYEQYFGPGTRLTVT.

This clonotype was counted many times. The CDR3 spells CASSFSALQGAYTEAFF. DNA for the CDR3: TGCGCCAGCAGCTTCTCCGCGCTACAGGGGGCCTACACTGAAGCTTTCTTT. The chain carries TRBV5-1 and TRBJ1-1, with 9 bases that match TRBD1. V gave up 2 bases and J gave up 3 bases; unmatched junction bases: 11. The CDR3 length is 17 residues. Germline loops: CDR1 SGHRS, CDR2 YFSETQ.

CDR3 in DNA: TGTGCCAGTAGTACCCGACAGGGGAGAACAGATACGCAGTATTTT. Amino acid sequence: CASSTRQGRTDTQYF. J is TRBJ2-3 and V is TRBV19, with 8 nucleotides matching TRBD1. Germline CDR1 reads LNHDA; CDR2 reads SQIVND (reference sequence). The trim removed 4 bases at V and 3 bases at J, leaving 6 bases unmatched. This CDR3 is 15 amino acids long.

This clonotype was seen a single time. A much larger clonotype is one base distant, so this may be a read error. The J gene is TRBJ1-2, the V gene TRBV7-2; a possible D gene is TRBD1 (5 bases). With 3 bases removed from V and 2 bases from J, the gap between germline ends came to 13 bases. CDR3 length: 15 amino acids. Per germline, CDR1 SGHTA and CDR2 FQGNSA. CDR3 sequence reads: CASSLDRRGNYGYTF. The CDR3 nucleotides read TGTGCCAGCAGCTTGGACCGTCGGGGGAACTATGGCTACACCTTC. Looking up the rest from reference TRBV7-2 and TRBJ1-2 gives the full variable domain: GAGVSQSPSNKVTEKGKDVELRCDPISGHTALYWYRQSLGQGLEFLIYFQGNSAPDKSGLPSDRFSAERTGGSVSTLTIQRTQQEDSAVYLCASSLDRRGNYGYTFGSGTRLTVV.

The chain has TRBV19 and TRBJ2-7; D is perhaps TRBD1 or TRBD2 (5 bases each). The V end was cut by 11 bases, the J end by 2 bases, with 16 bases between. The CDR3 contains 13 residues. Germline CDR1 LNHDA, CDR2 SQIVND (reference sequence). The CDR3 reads CAWSRGGPYEQYF. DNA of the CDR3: TGTGCCTGGAGTCGGGGCGGACCCTACGAGCAGTACTTC.

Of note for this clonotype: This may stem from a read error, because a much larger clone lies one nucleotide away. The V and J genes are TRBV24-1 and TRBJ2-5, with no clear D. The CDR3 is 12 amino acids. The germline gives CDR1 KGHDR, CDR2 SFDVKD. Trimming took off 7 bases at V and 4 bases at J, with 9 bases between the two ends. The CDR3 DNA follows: TGTGCCACCAGAGCAGCAAGAGAGACCCAGTACTTC. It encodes CATRAARETQYF.

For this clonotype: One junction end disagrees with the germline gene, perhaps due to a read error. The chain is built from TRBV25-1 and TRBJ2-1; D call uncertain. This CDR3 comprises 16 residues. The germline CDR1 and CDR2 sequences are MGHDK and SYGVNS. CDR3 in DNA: TGTGCCGGCAGTGAATCCCGGCACTACTCCTACAATGAGCAGTTCTTC. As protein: CAGSESRHYSYNEQFF.

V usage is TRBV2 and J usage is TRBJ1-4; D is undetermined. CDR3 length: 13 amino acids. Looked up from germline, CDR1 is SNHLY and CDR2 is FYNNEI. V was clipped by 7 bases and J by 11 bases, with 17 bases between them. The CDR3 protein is CASIPAGGRKLFF. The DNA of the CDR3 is TGTGCCAGCATACCGGCCGGAGGACGCAAACTGTTTTTT.

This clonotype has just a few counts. CDR3 amino acids: CASSRGSGGNTGELFF. The CDR3 DNA reads TGTGCCAGCAGCCGAGGGTCGGGTGGGAACACCGGGGAGCTGTTTTTT. The J gene is TRBJ2-2, the V gene TRBV14, with D perhaps matching TRBD2 (5 bases). There are 16 residues in the CDR3. Germline CDR1 reads SGHDN; CDR2 reads FVKESK. V was trimmed by 4 bases and J by 1 base, leaving 13 bases between them.

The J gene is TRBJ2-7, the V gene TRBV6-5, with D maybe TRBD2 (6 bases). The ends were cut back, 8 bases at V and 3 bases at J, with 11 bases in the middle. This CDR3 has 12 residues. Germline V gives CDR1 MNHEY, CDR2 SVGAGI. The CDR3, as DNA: TGTGCCAGCGGGAGGACAATCTACGAGCAGTACTTC. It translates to CASGRTIYEQYF.

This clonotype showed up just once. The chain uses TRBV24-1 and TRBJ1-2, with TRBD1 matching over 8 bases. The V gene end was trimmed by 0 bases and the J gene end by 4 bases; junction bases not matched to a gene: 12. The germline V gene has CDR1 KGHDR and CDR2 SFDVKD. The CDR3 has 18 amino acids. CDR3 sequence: CATSDLNSGQGAGYGYTF. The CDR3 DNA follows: TGTGCCACCAGTGATTTGAATTCGGGGCAGGGGGCCGGCTATGGCTACACCTTC.

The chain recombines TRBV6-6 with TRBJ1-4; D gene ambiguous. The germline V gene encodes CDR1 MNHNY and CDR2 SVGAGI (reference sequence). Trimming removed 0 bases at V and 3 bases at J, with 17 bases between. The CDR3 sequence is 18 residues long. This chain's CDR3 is CASSYSGLSLQPNEKLFF. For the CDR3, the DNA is TGTGCCAGCAGTTACTCGGGTCTTTCCCTACAACCTAATGAAAAACTGTTTTTT.